The 13 T cell receptor beta chains reported below all come from one sample, sequenced in a study of shared clonotypes between healthy human individuals. Data came from immunoSEQ multiplex PCR; TCRdb stores just in-frame clones and leaves some out. This table holds 2,100,000 or so clones, under 97% found once. The sample taken for sequencing was naive CD4+ T cells sorted from blood. Subset denoted: CD45RA+ positively selected. These receptors all stem from a man aged 18 to 30 in good health.

The rearrangement uses TRBV5-1 and TRBJ2-4, with D possibly matching TRBD2 (6 bases). Trimming took 3 bases from V and 0 from J, leaving 13 bases between them. Germline-derived CDR1 and CDR2 are SGHRS and YFSETQ. This CDR3 contains 16 residues. Here the CDR3 DNA reads TGCGCCAGCAGCTGGCGGGAAGGGTTAGCCAAAAACATTCAGTACTTC. Translated, it gives CASSWREGLAKNIQYF.

CDR3: CASSLSVGGQGIAAYEQYF. As DNA, the CDR3 is TGTGCCAGCAGCTTATCTGTTGGCGGACAGGGGATTGCGGCCTACGAGCAGTACTTC. This chain links TRBV11-2 with TRBJ2-7; 9 nucleotides line up with TRBD1. The CDR3 totals 19 residues. In germline, CDR1 is SGHAT, CDR2 FQNNGV. V lost 2 bases to trimming and J lost 2 bases; unmatched junction nucleotides: 16.

The genes are TRBV5-1 and TRBJ1-3, with D possibly matching TRBD1 (5 bases). Deletions cut 4 bases from V and 0 bases from J, with 11 bases between. Germline CDR1 and CDR2: SGHRS and YFSETQ. The CDR3 totals 15 residues. CDR3 loop: CASSPGRSSGNTIYF. CDR3 in DNA: TGCGCCAGCAGCCCGGGACGCAGCTCTGGAAACACCATATATTTT. Using reference TRBV5-1 and TRBJ1-3 for the parts outside the CDR3, the full variable domain is KAGVTQTPRYLIKTRGQQVTLSCSPISGHRSVSWYQQTPGQGLQFLFEYFSETQRNKGNFPGRFSGRQFSNSRSEMNVSTLELGDSALYLCASSPGRSSGNTIYFGEGSWLTVV.

The rearrangement links TRBV10-3 to TRBJ1-5; D uncertain. This CDR3 comprises 14 residues. Germline lookup yields CDR1 ENHRY and CDR2 SYGVKD. Trimming stripped 6 bases from V and 6 bases from J, with 15 bases between. The CDR3 region has the DNA TGTGCCATCAGGGAAAGTGGGGAAGGTCAGCCCCAGCATTTT. Its translation is CAIRESGEGQPQHF.

V gene TRBV5-4 combines with J gene TRBJ2-3, with TRBD2 matching over 9 bases. Germline trimming cut 4 bases from V and 0 bases from J; bases unmatched to any gene: 3. Germline CDR1 SGHNT, CDR2 YYREEE (reference sequence). The CDR3 runs 15 residues. The CDR3 region is CASSQTSGSTDTQYF. In DNA form, the CDR3 reads TGTGCCAGCAGCCAGACTAGCGGTAGCACAGATACGCAGTATTTT. Using reference TRBV5-4 and TRBJ2-3 for the parts outside the CDR3, the full variable domain is ETGVTQSPTHLIKTRGQQVTLRCSSQSGHNTVSWYQQALGQGPQFIFQYYREEENGRGNFPPRFSGLQFPNYSSELNVNALELDDSALYLCASSQTSGSTDTQYFGPGTRLTVL.

The rearrangement links TRBV19 to TRBJ1-1, with D unclear. V dropped 6 bases and J dropped 5 bases, with 10 bases sitting between them. This CDR3 has 12 amino acids. Per germline, CDR1 LNHDA and CDR2 SQIVND (reference sequence). The CDR3 bases are TGTGCCAGTAGGTTGGAGAGGACTGAAGCTTTCTTT. Residues: CASRLERTEAFF. Full variable domain (remainder filled in from reference TRBV19 and TRBJ1-1): DGGITQSPKYLFRKEGQNVTLSCEQNLNHDAMYWYRQDPGQGLRLIYYSQIVNDFQKGDIAEGYSVSREKKESFPLTVTSAQKNPTAFYLCASRLERTEAFFGQGTRLTVV.

J is TRBJ2-5 and V is TRBV19; D is uncertain. V dropped 5 bases and J dropped 0 bases, with 10 bases sitting between them. From germline, CDR1 is LNHDA and CDR2 SQIVND (reference sequence). This CDR3 has 14 amino acids. This CDR3 is CASSREINQETQYF. The CDR3 DNA reads TGTGCCAGTAGTCGCGAGATTAACCAAGAGACCCAGTACTTC.

Note on this clone: This same CDR3 is encoded by further DNA sequences in the sample. This chain links TRBV11-2 with TRBJ2-3; tentatively, D is TRBD2 (6 bases). Looked up from germline, CDR1 is SGHAT and CDR2 is FQNNGV. This CDR3 has 14 amino acids. Trimming removed 5 bases at V and 0 bases at J, with 9 bases between. The CDR3 spells CASSPGLSTDTQYF. The CDR3 DNA reads TGTGCCAGCAGCCCGGGACTCAGCACAGATACGCAGTATTTT.

A single count supports this clone. V and J are TRBV7-8 and TRBJ2-3; D perhaps matches TRBD2 (7 bases). Germline values: CDR1 SGHVS, CDR2 FQNEAQ. The CDR3 extends over 15 amino acids. The ends were cut back, 5 bases at V and 6 bases at J, with 18 bases in the middle. The CDR3 DNA sequence: TGTGCCAGCAGCCCGTGGGGGGGGGCAATGGATACGCAGTATTTT. Its translation is CASSPWGGAMDTQYF.

The chain is built from TRBV30 and TRBJ2-7; D gene uncertain. This CDR3 has 13 amino acids. Germline assignment: CDR1 GTSNPN and CDR2 SVGIG (reference sequence). V dropped 2 bases and J dropped 7 bases, with 15 bases sitting between them. The CDR3 protein is CAWSPRPVSEQYF. The CDR3 DNA reads as TGTGCCTGGAGTCCTAGGCCGGTGAGTGAGCAGTACTTC.

Points on this clone: This sample includes further DNA sequences coding for the same CDR3. The chain couples TRBV7-9 to TRBJ1-2; the D gene is possibly TRBD1 (6 bases). Germline V gene lookup returns CDR1 SEHNR and CDR2 FQNEAQ (reference sequence). The CDR3 covers 14 residues. The V end lost 3 bases, the J end lost 1 base, and 9 bases lay between the germline ends. CDR3 DNA sequence: TGTGCCAGCAGCTTGGAACAGGGTAACTATGGCTACACCTTC. Its protein product is CASSLEQGNYGYTF.

DNA of the CDR3: TGTGCCAGCAGTATGGACAGGGCGTACGAGCAGTACTTC. Encoded protein: CASSMDRAYEQYF. The gene calls are TRBV2 and TRBJ2-7; 8 bases line up with TRBD1. The CDR3 sequence is 13 residues long. Germline CDR1 and CDR2: SNHLY and FYNNEI. V shed 5 bases, J shed 4 bases, and the junction held 4 bases outside the gene matches.

This chain joins TRBV28 and TRBJ1-4; the D gene is possibly TRBD1 (6 bases). Between the trimmed V and J ends, which lost 6 bases and 6 bases, there was a span of 11 bases. Germline CDR1 MDHEN, CDR2 SYDVKM. CDR3 length: 13 amino acids. The CDR3 region is CASRPQGDEKLFF. The CDR3 coding sequence is TGTGCCAGCAGGCCACAGGGAGATGAAAAACTGTTTTTT.